This T cell receptor (beta chain) was captured by sequencing in a study of T cells in narcolepsy. Study-wide context: Healthy controls were enrolled alongside patients with narcolepsy type 1 or type 2.

This table comes from immunoSEQ multiplex PCR, and its TCRdb copy is limited to in-frame clones, with some not included. The sample lists about 40,000 clones, 88% occurring once. Comment on this clone: Its antigen remains unidentified.

Losses at the gene ends were 4 bases for V and 7 bases for J; bases not matched to a gene: 12. The CDR3 runs 15 residues. Looked up from germline, CDR1 is SGHTS and CDR2 is YDEGEE. General study findings and limits: Reportedly, autoreactive clonotypes were serially detected in patients' blood but not controls'.

This chain connects TRBV5-8 to TRBJ2-7, with 9 bases fitting TRBD1. The clonotype originates from a human donor with narcolepsy. The sequenced material came from CD45RA- memory CD4+ T cells from PBMCs. CDR3 coding DNA: TGTGCCAGCAGCCCCTGGGACAGGGCTTACCGGGAGCAGTACTTC. Amino acids: CASSPWDRAYREQYF.